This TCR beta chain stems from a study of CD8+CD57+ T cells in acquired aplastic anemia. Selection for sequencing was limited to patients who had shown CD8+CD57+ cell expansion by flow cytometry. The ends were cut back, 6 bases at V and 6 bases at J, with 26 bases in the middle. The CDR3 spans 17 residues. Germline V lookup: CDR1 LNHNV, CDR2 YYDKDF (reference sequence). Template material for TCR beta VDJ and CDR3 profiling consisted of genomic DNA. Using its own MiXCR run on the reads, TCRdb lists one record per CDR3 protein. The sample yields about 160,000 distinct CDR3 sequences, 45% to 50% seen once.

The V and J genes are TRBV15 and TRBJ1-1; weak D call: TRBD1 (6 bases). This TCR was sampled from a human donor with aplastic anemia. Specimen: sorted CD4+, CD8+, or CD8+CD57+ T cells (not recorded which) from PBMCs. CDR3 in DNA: TGTGCCACCAGTGATTCAAGGGTGGGGGCGTCAGGGTCTGAAGCTTTCTTT. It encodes CATSDSRVGASGSEAFF.